At least ten counts were recorded for the clone carrying this T cell receptor beta chain. The antigen is not known. CDR1 and CDR2 (germline): SGHTA, FQGTGA. This CDR3 is 12 amino acids long. With 5 bases removed from V and 9 bases from J, the gap between germline ends came to 11 bases. These data come from a study of T cells in Graves' hyperthyroidism and ophthalmopathy. Study-wide findings and caveats: A model of 13 V-J pairs discriminated ophthalmopathy from stable hyperthyroidism.

Blood was obtained at the first hyperthyroidism diagnosis, which preceded any ophthalmopathy symptoms. Fresh 10 ml peripheral blood yielded PBMCs. It was RNA transcripts that yielded the amplified TCR beta CDR3 regions. During a first-round RT-PCR of the TCR CDR3, the HTBI primer set was used. Each CDR3 protein is one row after TCRdb ran MiXCR on the multiplex PCR reads. The profile shows some 600,000 distinct CDR3 sequences, over 11% of them singletons. Sequencing used blood. This TCR was sampled from a woman between 25 and 40 years old with Graves' hyperthyroidism that later progressed to Graves' ophthalmopathy. J is TRBJ2-1 and V is TRBV7-3, with D unresolved. CDR3 coding DNA: TGTGCCAGCAGCCCGCGGACGGGTGAGCAGTTCTTC. Translation: CASSPRTGEQFF. The complete variable domain, with remaining parts taken from reference TRBV7-3 and TRBJ2-1, reads GAGVSQTPSNKVTEKGKYVELRCDPISGHTALYWYRQSLGQGPEFLIYFQGTGAADDSGLPNDRFFAVRPEGSVSTLKIQRTERGDSAVYLCASSPRTGEQFFGPGTRLTVL.